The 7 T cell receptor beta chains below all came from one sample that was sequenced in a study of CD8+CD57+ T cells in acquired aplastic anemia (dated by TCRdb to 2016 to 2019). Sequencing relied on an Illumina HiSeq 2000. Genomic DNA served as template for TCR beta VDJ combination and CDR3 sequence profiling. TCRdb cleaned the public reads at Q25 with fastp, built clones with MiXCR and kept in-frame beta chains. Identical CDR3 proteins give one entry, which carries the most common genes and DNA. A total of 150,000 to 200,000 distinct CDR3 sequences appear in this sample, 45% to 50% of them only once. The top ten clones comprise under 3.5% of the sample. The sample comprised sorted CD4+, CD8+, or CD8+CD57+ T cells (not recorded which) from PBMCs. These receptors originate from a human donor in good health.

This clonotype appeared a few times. The CDR3 spells CASKGYGANVLTF. The CDR3 DNA follows: TGTGCCAGTAAGGGGTATGGGGCCAACGTCCTGACTTTC. This sequence joins TRBV2 and TRBJ2-6; D is possibly TRBD1 (5 bases). Trimming took off 9 bases at V and 3 bases at J, with 9 bases between the two ends. This CDR3 has 13 amino acids. CDR1 and CDR2 from the germline V gene are SNHLY and FYNNEI.

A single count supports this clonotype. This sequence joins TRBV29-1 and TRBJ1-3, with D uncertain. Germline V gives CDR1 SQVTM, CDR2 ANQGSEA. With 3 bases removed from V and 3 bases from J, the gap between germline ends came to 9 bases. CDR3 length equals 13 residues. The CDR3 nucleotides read TGCAGCGTTGACGGTACAGATGGAAACACCATATATTTT. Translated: CSVDGTDGNTIYF.

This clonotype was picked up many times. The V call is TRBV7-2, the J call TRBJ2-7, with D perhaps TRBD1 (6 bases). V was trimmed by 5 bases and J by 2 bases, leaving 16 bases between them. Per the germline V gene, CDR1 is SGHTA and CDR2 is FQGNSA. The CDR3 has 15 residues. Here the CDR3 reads CASSQYGTHTYEQYF. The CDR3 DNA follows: TGTGCCAGCAGCCAATACGGGACACACACCTACGAGCAGTACTTC.

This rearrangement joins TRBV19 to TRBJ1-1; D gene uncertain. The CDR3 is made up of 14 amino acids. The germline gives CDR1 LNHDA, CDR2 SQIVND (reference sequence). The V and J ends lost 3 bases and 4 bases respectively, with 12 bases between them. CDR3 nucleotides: TGTGCCAGTAGTATGGATGGCACCCTCACTGAAGCTTTCTTT. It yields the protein CASSMDGTLTEAFF. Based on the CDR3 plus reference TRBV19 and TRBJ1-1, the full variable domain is DGGITQSPKYLFRKEGQNVTLSCEQNLNHDAMYWYRQDPGQGLRLIYYSQIVNDFQKGDIAEGYSVSREKKESFPLTVTSAQKNPTAFYLCASSMDGTLTEAFFGQGTRLTVV.

Written as DNA, the CDR3 is TGTGCCAGCAGCTCCATACAGGGGGCGTTTAATGAAAAACTGTTTTTT. Translating gives CASSSIQGAFNEKLFF. The chain recombines TRBV11-2 with TRBJ1-4, with 9 nucleotides matching TRBD1. Losses at the gene ends were 4 bases for V and 4 bases for J; bases not matched to a gene: 7. This CDR3 spans 16 amino acids. From germline, CDR1 is SGHAT and CDR2 FQNNGV.

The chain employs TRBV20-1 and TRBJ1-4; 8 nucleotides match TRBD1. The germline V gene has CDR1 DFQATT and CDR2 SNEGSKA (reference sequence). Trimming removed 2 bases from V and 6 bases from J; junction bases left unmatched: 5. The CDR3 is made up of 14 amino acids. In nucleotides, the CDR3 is TGCAGTGCTAGAATGACAGGGGCACATGAAAAACTGTTTTTT. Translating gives CSARMTGAHEKLFF.

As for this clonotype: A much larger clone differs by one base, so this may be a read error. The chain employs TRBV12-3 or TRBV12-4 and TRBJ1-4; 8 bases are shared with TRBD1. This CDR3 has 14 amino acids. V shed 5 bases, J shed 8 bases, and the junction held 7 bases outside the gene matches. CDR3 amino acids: CASSRDRGREKLFF. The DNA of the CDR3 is TGTGCCAGCAGTCGAGACAGGGGACGGGAAAAACTGTTTTTT.